This is a list of T cell receptor beta chains from one sample in a study of preoperative IRX-2 immunotherapy in early breast cancer. Profiled with immunoSEQ multiplex PCR; TCRdb holds only in-frame clones, not every one. The sample carries about 33,000 clones, roughly 90% recorded once. The sample consisted of tumor tissue, taken after IRX-2 immunotherapy. These receptors originate from a human donor with breast cancer. CDR3s include the opening cysteine and the closing phenylalanine or tryptophan. The order of the fields is CDR3 protein, CDR3 DNA, clone size, J gene, V gene, D gene. The D gene is left open where the match is weak. The size entry is marked missing in some rows and otherwise reads once, few, many or a size class.

CDR3aa: CAISEAASTDTQYF; CDR3nt: TGTGCCATCAGTGAGGCCGCGAGCACAGATACGCAGTATTTT; abundance: NA; j_gene: TRBJ2-3; v_gene: TRBV10-3; d_gene: NA
CDR3aa: CASSSATGGSEAFF; CDR3nt: TGTGCCAGCAGCTCGGCCACAGGGGGGAGTGAAGCTTTCTTT; abundance: NA; j_gene: TRBJ1-1; v_gene: TRBV11-3; d_gene: TRBD1
CDR3aa: CASSSRQGRSTGELFF; CDR3nt: TGTGCCAGCAGCTCGAGACAGGGTCGAAGCACCGGGGAGCTGTTTTTT; abundance: NA; j_gene: TRBJ2-2; v_gene: TRBV6-8; d_gene: TRBD1
CDR3aa: CASSANDRANTGELFF; CDR3nt: TGCGCCAGCAGCGCGAATGACAGGGCAAACACCGGGGAGCTGTTTTTT; abundance: once; j_gene: TRBJ2-2; v_gene: TRBV5-1; d_gene: TRBD1
CDR3aa: CASGLVFETGGPSSYEQYF; CDR3nt: TGTGCTAGTGGTTTGGTGTTTGAAACAGGGGGCCCTTCATCCTACGAGCAGTACTTC; abundance: few; j_gene: TRBJ2-7; v_gene: TRBV12-5; d_gene: TRBD1
CDR3aa: CASSQGGVNEKLFF; CDR3nt: TGCGCCAGCAGCCAAGGAGGCGTTAATGAAAAACTGTTTTTT; abundance: NA; j_gene: TRBJ1-4; v_gene: TRBV23-1; d_gene: NA
CDR3aa: CASSQGFSGANVLTF; CDR3nt: TGCGCCAGCAGTCAAGGCTTCTCTGGGGCCAACGTCCTGACTTTC; abundance: NA; j_gene: TRBJ2-6; v_gene: TRBV5-1; d_gene: NA
CDR3aa: CASSLGRLNTEAFF; CDR3nt: TGTGCCAGCAGCCTAGGGAGACTGAACACTGAAGCTTTCTTT; abundance: NA; j_gene: TRBJ1-1; v_gene: TRBV6-8; d_gene: NA
CDR3aa: CASSGDVNNEQFF; CDR3nt: TGTGCCAGCAGTGGTGATGTAAACAATGAGCAGTTCTTC; abundance: NA; j_gene: TRBJ2-1; v_gene: TRBV6-8; d_gene: NA
CDR3aa: CSVAGQVTYNEQFF; CDR3nt: TGCAGCGTTGCTGGACAGGTGACCTACAATGAGCAGTTCTTC; abundance: NA; j_gene: TRBJ2-1; v_gene: TRBV29-1; d_gene: TRBD1
CDR3aa: CAISLGQGVSYEQYF; CDR3nt: TGTGCCATCAGCCTTGGACAGGGAGTATCCTACGAGCAGTACTTC; abundance: once; j_gene: TRBJ2-7; v_gene: TRBV6-8; d_gene: TRBD1
CDR3aa: CASSIAVAGGGTDTQYF; CDR3nt: TGTGCCAGTAGTATTGCGGTAGCGGGGGGGGGCACAGATACGCAGTATTTT; abundance: NA; j_gene: TRBJ2-3; v_gene: TRBV19; d_gene: TRBD2
CDR3aa: CASSDRQGPINYGYTF; CDR3nt: TGCGCCAGCAGCGACCGCCAGGGGCCTATTAACTATGGCTACACCTTC; abundance: once; j_gene: TRBJ1-2; v_gene: TRBV5-1; d_gene: NA
CDR3aa: CSVGTGISYGYTF; CDR3nt: TGCAGCGTCGGGACAGGGATCAGCTATGGCTACACCTTC; abundance: NA; j_gene: TRBJ1-2; v_gene: TRBV29-1; d_gene: TRBD1
CDR3aa: CASSPWTSRDTDTQYF; CDR3nt: TGTGCCAGCAGCCCTTGGACTAGCCGAGACACAGATACGCAGTATTTT; abundance: NA; j_gene: TRBJ2-3; v_gene: TRBV7-5; d_gene: NA
CDR3aa: CASSFASGSKDTQYF; CDR3nt: TGTGCCAGCAGCTTTGCTAGCGGGAGTAAAGATACGCAGTATTTT; abundance: NA; j_gene: TRBJ2-3; v_gene: TRBV7-4; d_gene: TRBD2
CDR3aa: CASSLDWGRGGTNEKLFF; CDR3nt: TGTGCCAGCAGCTTAGATTGGGGCCGGGGAGGAACTAATGAAAAACTGTTTTTT; abundance: once; j_gene: TRBJ1-4; v_gene: TRBV11-3; d_gene: NA
CDR3aa: CASSHYLAGGQNTGELFF; CDR3nt: TGCGCCAGCAGCCATTATCTAGCGGGAGGACAGAACACCGGGGAGCTGTTTTTT; abundance: NA; j_gene: TRBJ2-2; v_gene: TRBV23-1; d_gene: TRBD2
CDR3aa: CANTRWGPTSSRPVGNEQFF; CDR3nt: TGTGCCAACACACGATGGGGGCCCACTAGCTCTCGGCCTGTGGGAAATGAGCAGTTCTTC; abundance: NA; j_gene: TRBJ2-1; v_gene: TRBV19; d_gene: NA
CDR3aa: CASSLDQGGREQFF; CDR3nt: TGTGCCAGCAGCTTAGATCAGGGGGGACGTGAGCAGTTCTTC; abundance: NA; j_gene: TRBJ2-1; v_gene: TRBV7-6; d_gene: NA
CDR3aa: CASSFGVRTGGHGYTF; CDR3nt: TGTGCCAGCAGCTTTGGAGTTAGGACAGGGGGCCATGGCTACACCTTC; abundance: NA; j_gene: TRBJ1-2; v_gene: TRBV11-3; d_gene: TRBD1
CDR3aa: CASSLAGGPDEQFF; CDR3nt: TGTGCCAGCAGTTTAGCGGGAGGGCCGGATGAGCAGTTCTTC; abundance: NA; j_gene: TRBJ2-1; v_gene: TRBV6-8; d_gene: TRBD2
CDR3aa: CASSESYFHNEQFF; CDR3nt: TGCGCCAGCAGTGAGTCGTACTTCCACAATGAGCAGTTCTTC; abundance: NA; j_gene: TRBJ2-1; v_gene: TRBV10-2; d_gene: NA
CDR3aa: CASSPSLSKETQYF; CDR3nt: TGTGCCAGCTCACCATCTCTCAGCAAAGAGACCCAGTACTTC; abundance: once; j_gene: TRBJ2-5; v_gene: TRBV18; d_gene: NA
CDR3aa: CASRRDLGTGELFF; CDR3nt: TGTGCCAGCAGGCGTGACTTGGGCACCGGGGAGCTGTTTTTT; abundance: NA; j_gene: TRBJ2-2; v_gene: TRBV6-8; d_gene: NA
CDR3aa: CASSLARGRDDNEKLFF; CDR3nt: TGTGCCAGCAGCTTGGCCCGGGGTCGGGACGATAATGAAAAACTGTTTTTT; abundance: NA; j_gene: TRBJ1-4; v_gene: TRBV11-3; d_gene: NA
CDR3aa: CAWKGLLNTEAFF; CDR3nt: TGTGCCTGGAAAGGACTCCTGAACACTGAAGCTTTCTTT; abundance: NA; j_gene: TRBJ1-1; v_gene: TRBV30; d_gene: NA
CDR3aa: CASSQYRDKYQPQHF; CDR3nt: TGTGCCAGCAGTCAGTACCGGGACAAATATCAGCCCCAGCATTTT; abundance: NA; j_gene: TRBJ1-5; v_gene: TRBV6-4; d_gene: NA
CDR3aa: CASRETGTGSFLRTEAFF; CDR3nt: TGTGCCAGCAGGGAAACCGGGACAGGGTCTTTTCTAAGGACTGAAGCTTTCTTT; abundance: NA; j_gene: TRBJ1-1; v_gene: TRBV28; d_gene: TRBD1
CDR3aa: CASRPGTSGRAWAGELFF; CDR3nt: TGTGCCAGCAGACCCGGGACTAGCGGGAGGGCCTGGGCCGGGGAGCTGTTTTTT; abundance: NA; j_gene: TRBJ2-2; v_gene: TRBV6-8; d_gene: TRBD2
CDR3aa: CASELAGGGRQFF; CDR3nt: TGTGCCAGCGAACTAGCGGGAGGGGGAAGGCAGTTCTTC; abundance: NA; j_gene: TRBJ2-1; v_gene: TRBV6-8; d_gene: TRBD2
CDR3aa: CASSYSFNSNQPQHF; CDR3nt: TGTGCCAGCAGTTACTCTTTTAATAGCAATCAGCCCCAGCATTTT; abundance: NA; j_gene: TRBJ1-5; v_gene: TRBV6-8; d_gene: NA
CDR3aa: CSGRSQAGGTQYF; CDR3nt: TGCAGCGGTAGGTCCCAGGCAGGGGGGACGCAGTATTTT; abundance: NA; j_gene: TRBJ2-3; v_gene: TRBV29-1; d_gene: NA
CDR3aa: CASSLGVLTYEQYF; CDR3nt: TGTGCCAGCAGCTTAGGGGTCCTTACCTACGAGCAGTACTTC; abundance: NA; j_gene: TRBJ2-7; v_gene: TRBV7-1; d_gene: NA
CDR3aa: CASSKTGTGGRNTIYF; CDR3nt: TGTGCCAGCAGCAAGACCGGGACAGGGGGCAGGAACACCATATATTTT; abundance: NA; j_gene: TRBJ1-3; v_gene: TRBV11-3; d_gene: TRBD1
CDR3aa: CASSLPTGADTDTQYF; CDR3nt: TGCGCCAGCAGCCTCCCGACAGGGGCCGACACAGATACGCAGTATTTT; abundance: NA; j_gene: TRBJ2-3; v_gene: TRBV5-1; d_gene: TRBD1
CDR3aa: CASSNGQGGNEQFF; CDR3nt: TGCGCCAGCAGCAACGGACAGGGGGGGAATGAGCAGTTCTTC; abundance: NA; j_gene: TRBJ2-1; v_gene: TRBV5-1; d_gene: TRBD1
CDR3aa: CASSPDSNQPQHF; CDR3nt: TGTGCCAGCTCACCAGACAGTAATCAGCCCCAGCATTTT; abundance: NA; j_gene: TRBJ1-5; v_gene: TRBV18; d_gene: NA
CDR3aa: CASSIGLAISYNEQFF; CDR3nt: TGTGCCAGTAGTATCGGACTAGCGATTTCCTACAATGAGCAGTTCTTC; abundance: NA; j_gene: TRBJ2-1; v_gene: TRBV19; d_gene: TRBD2
CDR3aa: CASSPEGPRDQPQHF; CDR3nt: TGTGCCAGTAGTCCGGAGGGCCCCCGGGATCAGCCCCAGCATTTT; abundance: NA; j_gene: TRBJ1-5; v_gene: TRBV19; d_gene: NA
CDR3aa: CASSLDGSNTEAFF; CDR3nt: TGCGCCAGCAGCTTGGACGGCTCGAACACTGAAGCTTTCTTT; abundance: NA; j_gene: TRBJ1-1; v_gene: TRBV5-1; d_gene: NA
CDR3aa: CASNPGTPYGYTF; CDR3nt: TGTGCCAGCAATCCCGGGACACCATATGGCTACACCTTC; abundance: NA; j_gene: TRBJ1-2; v_gene: TRBV6-8; d_gene: NA
CDR3aa: CSVGGVLRDQETQYF; CDR3nt: TGCAGCGTTGGAGGGGTACTGAGGGATCAAGAGACCCAGTACTTC; abundance: NA; j_gene: TRBJ2-5; v_gene: TRBV29-1; d_gene: NA
CDR3aa: CASVVSGARTDTQYF; CDR3nt: TGTGCCAGCGTTGTTAGCGGGGCCCGCACAGATACGCAGTATTTT; abundance: once; j_gene: TRBJ2-3; v_gene: TRBV11-3; d_gene: TRBD2
CDR3aa: CASRELAGAYNEQFF; CDR3nt: TGTGCCAGTAGGGAACTAGCGGGAGCCTACAATGAGCAGTTCTTC; abundance: NA; j_gene: TRBJ2-1; v_gene: TRBV19; d_gene: TRBD2
CDR3aa: CASSPSGRMNTEAFF; CDR3nt: TGTGCCAGCAGTCCCTCGGGCAGGATGAACACTGAAGCTTTCTTT; abundance: NA; j_gene: TRBJ1-1; v_gene: TRBV6-8; d_gene: NA
CDR3aa: CASSARSSLAGNTIYF; CDR3nt: TGTGCCAGCAGCGCAAGGTCCAGTTTGGCGGGAAACACCATATATTTT; abundance: few; j_gene: TRBJ1-3; v_gene: TRBV11-3; d_gene: NA
CDR3aa: CASSARTANYGYTF; CDR3nt: TGTGCCAGCAGCGCTCGGACCGCTAACTATGGCTACACCTTC; abundance: NA; j_gene: TRBJ1-2; v_gene: TRBV11-3; d_gene: NA
CDR3aa: CASSDGTGNQPQHF; CDR3nt: TGCGCCAGCAGCGACGGGACGGGGAATCAGCCCCAGCATTTT; abundance: NA; j_gene: TRBJ1-5; v_gene: TRBV5-1; d_gene: NA